This record concerns one TCR beta chain sequence. Its cognate antigen is unknown. The sample is drawn from a study of shared clonotypes between healthy human individuals. Notes on the study in general: Donors were few, which limited the genetic and exposure-history diversity represented.

Trimming stripped 7 bases from V and 8 bases from J, with 14 bases between. Looked up from germline, CDR1 is SNHLY and CDR2 is FYNNEI. This CDR3 has 13 amino acids. Sequenced by immunoSEQ multiplex PCR; TCRdb stores in-frame clones only, minus some. Among around 200,000 clones listed, roughly 70% were seen once. V gene TRBV2 combines with J gene TRBJ1-4; possibly TRBD1 for D (5 bases). The specimen sequenced was memory CD4+ T cells sorted from blood. Subset reported: CD45RA-negative fraction. The clonotype originates from a man aged 25 to 40 in good health. The CDR3 reads CASIRQREEKLFF. CDR3 bases: TGTGCCAGCATAAGACAGCGGGAGGAAAAACTGTTTTTT.